Below are 4 T cell receptor beta chains sequenced from a single sample in a study of breast tumors, draining lymph nodes, adjacent tissues. From the multiplex PCR reads, TCRdb called clonotypes with MiXCR, one entry per CDR3 protein. The sample lists about 15,000 distinct CDR3 sequences; more than 45% were seen once. Sequencing was done on a sample of tumor-adjacent breast tissue. Every receptor here comes from a female donor with breast cancer. Some clones in this sample may be carry-over from other donors' samples.

This clonotype was recorded at least ten times. The J gene is TRBJ2-3, the V gene TRBV7-3, with D uncertain. CDR3 length: 14 residues. Trimming took 6 bases from V and 2 from J, leaving 12 bases between them. Germline V gives CDR1 SGHTA, CDR2 FQGTGA. The CDR3 here is CASSPLGNTDTQYF. CDR3 bases: TGTGCCAGCAGTCCCCTTGGGAACACAGATACGCAGTATTTT.

The sample holds many counts of this clonotype. Just one base apart from a much larger clone, this may be a read error. The chain is built from TRBV6-6 and TRBJ2-1; D is possibly TRBD1 (6 bases). The CDR3 spans 15 residues. Germline lookup yields CDR1 MNHNY and CDR2 SVGAGI (reference sequence). V was clipped by 5 bases and J by 4 bases, with 15 bases between them. This CDR3 reads CASSPARRGYNEQFF. CDR3 bases: TGTGCCAGCAGTCCAGCACGCAGGGGATACAATGAGCAGTTCTTC.

The rearrangement links TRBV6-5 to TRBJ1-2; weak D call: TRBD1 (6 bases). There are 15 residues in the CDR3. V dropped 6 bases and J dropped 0 bases, with 14 bases sitting between them. CDR1 and CDR2 (germline): MNHEY, SVGAGI. The CDR3 bases are TGTGCCAGCAGAAAGGGGGGGACTACTAACTATGGCTACACCTTC. This encodes CASRKGGTTNYGYTF.

Regarding this clonotype: An end of the junction does not agree with germline; a read error may underlie this. The CDR3 region has the DNA TGTGCCAGCAGACCCGTGAGGGCGAGCTACTATGGCTACTCCTTC. This sequence encodes CASRPVRASYYGYSF. V is TRBV2 and J is TRBJ1-2; the D is unclear. The germline V gene has CDR1 SNHLY and CDR2 FYNNEI. CDR3 size: 15 residues.